This entry concerns a single T cell receptor beta chain. Profiled with immunoSEQ multiplex PCR; TCRdb holds only in-frame clones, not every one. The table records 65,000 to 70,000 clones, roughly 90% of them present only once. The V gene lost 6 bases and the J gene lost 6 bases, with 14 bases spanning the gap. The CDR3 has 14 residues. Germline V lookup: CDR1 WNHNN, CDR2 SYGVQD (reference sequence). The data belong to a study of OX40 agonist ivuxolimab in advanced cancers. At the level of the study: Three patients responded partially, comprising one with hepatocellular carcinoma and two with cutaneous melanoma.

This sample comprised CD4+ or CD8+ T cells sorted from blood, obtained in a trial of the OX40 agonist ivuxolimab. This chain uses TRBV10-1 with TRBJ2-2; no clear D. This TCR was sampled from an adult with an advanced solid tumor such as melanoma, head and neck, liver or kidney cancer. The CDR3 nucleotides read TGCGCCAGCAGGCCAGACGCTAGGCCCGGGGAGCTGTTTTTT. Translated: CASRPDARPGELFF.